The clone carrying this T cell receptor (beta chain) has a handful of counts. Its cognate antigen is unknown. These data come from a study of beta chain features in type 1 diabetes. The study, taken as a whole, reports: Overrepresentation of cells with high TCR expression could result from cDNA sequencing. Patients with Type 1 diabetes showed moderately but significantly shorter TCRB CDR3s in all four CD4+ subsets. Insertions were fewer and deletions more numerous at VDJ junctions in type 1 diabetes patients.

From germline, CDR1 is GTSNPN and CDR2 SVGIG (reference sequence). V lost 0 bases, J lost 6 bases, and 5 bases stayed unmatched. The CDR3 extends over 15 amino acids. Expressed TCRB transcripts were sequenced because the entire RNA isolate underwent reverse transcription. TCRdb keeps only in-frame clones here, not all; method: immunoSEQ multiplex PCR. This sample has under 200,000 clones; roughly 8% occur once, and the top ten carry about 0.6%. The chain carries TRBV30 and TRBJ1-4; TRBD1 matches at 9 bases. The TCR comes from a man in his late teens or twenties in good health. The sequenced sample was central memory CD4+ T cells from blood. This CDR3 is CAWSVPQGAYEKLFF. CDR3 DNA: TGTGCCTGGAGTGTACCACAGGGGGCGTATGAAAAACTGTTTTTT.